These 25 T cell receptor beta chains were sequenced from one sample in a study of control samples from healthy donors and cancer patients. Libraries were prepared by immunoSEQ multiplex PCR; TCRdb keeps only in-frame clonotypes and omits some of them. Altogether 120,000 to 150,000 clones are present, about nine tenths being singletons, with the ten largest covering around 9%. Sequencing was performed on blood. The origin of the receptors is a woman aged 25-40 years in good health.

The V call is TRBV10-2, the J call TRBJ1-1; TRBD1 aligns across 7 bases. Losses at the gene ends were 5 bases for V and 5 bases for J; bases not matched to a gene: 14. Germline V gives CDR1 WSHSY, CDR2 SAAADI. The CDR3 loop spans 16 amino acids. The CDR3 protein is CASSPRTGRGGTEAFF. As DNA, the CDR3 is TGCGCCAGCAGTCCCCGGACAGGTCGCGGCGGGACTGAAGCTTTCTTT.

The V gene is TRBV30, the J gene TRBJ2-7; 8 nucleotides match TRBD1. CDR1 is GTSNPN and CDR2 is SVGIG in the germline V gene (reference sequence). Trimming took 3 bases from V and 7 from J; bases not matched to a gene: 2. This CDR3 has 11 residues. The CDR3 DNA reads TGTGCCTGGAGAACAGGGGGGGAGCAGTACTTC. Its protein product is CAWRTGGEQYF.

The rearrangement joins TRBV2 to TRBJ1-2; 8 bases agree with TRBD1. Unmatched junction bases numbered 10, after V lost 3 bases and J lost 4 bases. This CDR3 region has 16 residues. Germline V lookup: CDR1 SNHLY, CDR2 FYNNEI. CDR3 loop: CASSDGQGARVYGYTF. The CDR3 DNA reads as TGTGCCAGCAGTGATGGGCAGGGGGCGCGCGTCTATGGCTACACCTTC.

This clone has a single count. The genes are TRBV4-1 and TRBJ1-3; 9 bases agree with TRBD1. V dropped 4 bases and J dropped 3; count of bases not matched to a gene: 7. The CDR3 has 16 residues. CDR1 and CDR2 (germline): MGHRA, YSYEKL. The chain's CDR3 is CASSPPGQGYGNTIYF. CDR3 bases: TGCGCCAGCAGCCCCCCGGGACAGGGATATGGAAACACCATATATTTT.

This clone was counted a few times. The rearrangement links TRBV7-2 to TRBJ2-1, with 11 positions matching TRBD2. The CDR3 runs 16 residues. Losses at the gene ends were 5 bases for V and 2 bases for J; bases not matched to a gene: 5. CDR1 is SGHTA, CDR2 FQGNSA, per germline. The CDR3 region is CASSGLGLAAYNEQFF. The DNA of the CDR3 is TGTGCCAGCAGCGGCTTGGGACTAGCGGCCTACAATGAGCAGTTCTTC.

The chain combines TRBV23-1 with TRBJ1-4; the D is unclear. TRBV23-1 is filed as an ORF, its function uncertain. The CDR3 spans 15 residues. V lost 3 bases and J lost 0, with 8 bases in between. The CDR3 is CASSHGGTTNEKLFF. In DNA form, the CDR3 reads TGCGCCAGCAGTCATGGTGGCACAACTAATGAAAAACTGTTTTTT.

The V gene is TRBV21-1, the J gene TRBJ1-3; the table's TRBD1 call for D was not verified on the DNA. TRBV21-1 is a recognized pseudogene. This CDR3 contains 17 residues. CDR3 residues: CASSKWRQGHSGNTIYF. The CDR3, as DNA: TGTGCCAGCAGCAAATGGCGTCAGGGGCATTCTGGAAACACCATATATTTT.

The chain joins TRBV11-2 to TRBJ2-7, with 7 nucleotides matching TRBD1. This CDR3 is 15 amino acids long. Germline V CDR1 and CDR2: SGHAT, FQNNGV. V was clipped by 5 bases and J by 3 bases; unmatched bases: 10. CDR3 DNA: TGTGCCAGCAGCCCACGAGTAGGGGGCAGCTACGAGCAGTACTTC. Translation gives CASSPRVGGSYEQYF.

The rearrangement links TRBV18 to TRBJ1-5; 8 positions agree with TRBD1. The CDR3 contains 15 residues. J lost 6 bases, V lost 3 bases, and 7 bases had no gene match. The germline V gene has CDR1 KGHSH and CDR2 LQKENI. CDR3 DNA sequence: TGTGCCAGCTCACCGGGGCAGGGGGCGGGTCAGCCCCAGCATTTT. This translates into CASSPGQGAGQPQHF. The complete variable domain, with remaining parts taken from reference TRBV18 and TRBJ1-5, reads NAGVMQNPRHLVRRRGQEARLRCSPMKGHSHVYWYRQLPEEGLKFMVYLQKENIIDESGMPKERFSAEFPKEGPSILRIQQVVRGDSAAYFCASSPGQGAGQPQHFGDGTRLSIL.

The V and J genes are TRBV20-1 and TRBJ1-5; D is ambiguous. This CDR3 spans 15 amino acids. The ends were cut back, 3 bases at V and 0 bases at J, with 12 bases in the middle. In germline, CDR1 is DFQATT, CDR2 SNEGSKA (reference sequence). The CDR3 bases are TGCAGTGCTAGTCCGTCGGACTATAGCAATCAGCCCCAGCATTTT. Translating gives CSASPSDYSNQPQHF.

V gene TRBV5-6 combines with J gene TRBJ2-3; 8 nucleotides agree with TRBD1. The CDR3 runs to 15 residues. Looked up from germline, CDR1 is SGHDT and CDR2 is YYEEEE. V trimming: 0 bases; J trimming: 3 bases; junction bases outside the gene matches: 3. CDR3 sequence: CASSLGRQGTDTQYF. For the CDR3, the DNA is TGTGCCAGCAGCTTGGGACGACAGGGGACAGATACGCAGTATTTT.

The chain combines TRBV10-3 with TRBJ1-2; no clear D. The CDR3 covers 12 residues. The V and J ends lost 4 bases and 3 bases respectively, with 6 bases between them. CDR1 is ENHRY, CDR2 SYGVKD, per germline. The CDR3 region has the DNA TGTGCCATCAGTGGTAGGGACTATGGCTACACCTTC. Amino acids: CAISGRDYGYTF.

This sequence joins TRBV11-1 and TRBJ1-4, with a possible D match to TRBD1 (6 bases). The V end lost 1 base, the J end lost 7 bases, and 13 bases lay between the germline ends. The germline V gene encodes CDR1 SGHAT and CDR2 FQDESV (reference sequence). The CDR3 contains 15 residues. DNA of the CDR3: TGTGCCAGCAGCTTAGGCGCGACAGGCGGTGAAAAACTGTTTTTT. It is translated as CASSLGATGGEKLFF.

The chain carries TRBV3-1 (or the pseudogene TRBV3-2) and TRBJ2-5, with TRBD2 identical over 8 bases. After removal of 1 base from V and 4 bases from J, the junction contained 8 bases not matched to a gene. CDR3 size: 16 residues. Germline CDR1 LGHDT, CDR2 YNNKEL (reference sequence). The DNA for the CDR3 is TGTGCCAGCAGCCAAGCCGCGGGAGGAGGGAGAGAGACCCAGTACTTC. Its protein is CASSQAAGGGRETQYF.

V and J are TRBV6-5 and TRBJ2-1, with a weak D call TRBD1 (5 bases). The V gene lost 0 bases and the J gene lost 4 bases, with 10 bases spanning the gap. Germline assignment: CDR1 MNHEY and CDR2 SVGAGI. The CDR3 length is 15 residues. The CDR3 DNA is TGTGCCAGCAGTTACTCAGGGGCCTTATACAATGAGCAGTTCTTC. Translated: CASSYSGALYNEQFF.

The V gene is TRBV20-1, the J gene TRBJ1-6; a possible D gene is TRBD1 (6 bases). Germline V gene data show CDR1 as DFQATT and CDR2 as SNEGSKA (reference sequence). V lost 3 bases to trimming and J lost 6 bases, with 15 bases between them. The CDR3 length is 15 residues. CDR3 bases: TGCAGTGCTAGTCCTTCCGACAGGATTAATTCACCCCTCCACTTT. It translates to CSASPSDRINSPLHF.

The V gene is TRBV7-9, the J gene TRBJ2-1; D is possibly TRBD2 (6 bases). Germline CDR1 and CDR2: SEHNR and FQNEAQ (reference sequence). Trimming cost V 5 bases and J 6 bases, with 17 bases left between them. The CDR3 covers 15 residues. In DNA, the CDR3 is TGTGCCAGCAGCAGAGAGGTCGGGGGAGTCAATGAGCAGTTCTTC. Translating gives CASSREVGGVNEQFF.

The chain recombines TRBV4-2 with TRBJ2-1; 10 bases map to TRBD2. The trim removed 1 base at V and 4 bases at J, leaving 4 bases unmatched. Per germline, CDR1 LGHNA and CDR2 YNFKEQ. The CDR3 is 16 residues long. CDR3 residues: CASSQGTSGFYNEQFF. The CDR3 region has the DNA TGTGCCAGCAGCCAAGGGACTAGCGGTTTTTACAATGAGCAGTTCTTC.

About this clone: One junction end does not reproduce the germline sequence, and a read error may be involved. The CDR3 DNA reads as TGTGCCAGCAGCTTAGGGCGAGGGACTAGCAAAGATACGCAGTATTTT. Protein product: CASSLGRGTSKDTQYF. The V and J genes are TRBV13 and TRBJ2-3, with TRBD2 matching 9 bases. This CDR3 has 16 residues. From germline, CDR1 is PRHDT and CDR2 FYEKMQ (reference sequence).

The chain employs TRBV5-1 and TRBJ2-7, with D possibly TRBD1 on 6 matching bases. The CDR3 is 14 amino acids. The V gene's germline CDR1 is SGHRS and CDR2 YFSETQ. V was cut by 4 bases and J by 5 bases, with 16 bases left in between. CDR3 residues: CASSLLTHRDEQYF. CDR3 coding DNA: TGCGCCAGCAGCCTACTGACGCACAGGGACGAGCAGTACTTC.

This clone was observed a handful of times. The DNA for the CDR3 is TGTGCCAGCAGCCTAGGTTCGGGAAAGGAAGGCTACACCTTC. The encoded protein is CASSLGSGKEGYTF. This chain connects TRBV5-6 to TRBJ1-2; D is ambiguous. Germline CDR1 and CDR2: SGHDT and YYEEEE. V lost 4 bases and J lost 8, with 18 bases in between. This CDR3 contains 14 residues.

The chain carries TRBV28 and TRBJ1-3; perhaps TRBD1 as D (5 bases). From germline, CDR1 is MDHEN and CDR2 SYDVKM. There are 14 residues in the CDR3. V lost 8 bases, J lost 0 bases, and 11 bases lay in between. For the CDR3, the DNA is TGTGCCAGCGGGGCGGGTTACTCTGGAAACACCATATATTTT. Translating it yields CASGAGYSGNTIYF. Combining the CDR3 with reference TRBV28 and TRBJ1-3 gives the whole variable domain DVKVTQSSRYLVKRTGEKVFLECVQDMDHENMFWYRQDPGLGLRLIYFSYDVKMKEKGDIPEGYSVSREKKERFSLILESASTNQTSMYLCASGAGYSGNTIYFGEGSWLTVV.

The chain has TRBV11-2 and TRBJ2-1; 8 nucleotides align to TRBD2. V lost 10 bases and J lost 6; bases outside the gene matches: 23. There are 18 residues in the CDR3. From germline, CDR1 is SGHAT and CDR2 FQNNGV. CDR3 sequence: CATRRIIAGGRGANEQFF. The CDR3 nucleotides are TGTGCCACCCGCCGCATTATTGCGGGAGGTCGGGGGGCCAATGAGCAGTTCTTC.

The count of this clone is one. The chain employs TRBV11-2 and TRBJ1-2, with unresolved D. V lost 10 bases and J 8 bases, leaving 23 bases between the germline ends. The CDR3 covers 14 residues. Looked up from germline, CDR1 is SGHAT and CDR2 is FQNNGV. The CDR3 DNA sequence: TGTGCCACCCGAAAACTAGCAGCGGCTTCCGGCTACACCTTC. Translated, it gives CATRKLAAASGYTF.

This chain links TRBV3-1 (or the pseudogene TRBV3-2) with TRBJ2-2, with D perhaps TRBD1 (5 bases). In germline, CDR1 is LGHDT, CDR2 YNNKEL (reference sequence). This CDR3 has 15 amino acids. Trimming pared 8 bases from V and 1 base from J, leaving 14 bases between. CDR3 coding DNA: TGTGCCAGCGGCAGGTGGGGCGGGAACACCGGGGAGCTGTTTTTT. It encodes CASGRWGGNTGELFF.